This T cell receptor beta chain was identified in a study of cytomegalovirus exposure and HLA in healthy donors. It was with 60 Vbeta and 13 Jbeta primers that the PCR ran. TCRdb's copy holds only in-frame clones and misses some; the assay was immunoSEQ multiplex PCR. This table has some 200,000 clones, roughly 84% appearing once. Study-wide results and limits: It was about 150 TCR beta chains that were listed as cytomegalovirus-associated. Later analysis suggested most CMV-associated TCR beta chains were HLA-restricted. Later work showed greater clonal expansion in HLA-associated TCR beta chains than in equally common others. It was only CMV serostatus that was available as immune exposure information.

This clone was recorded only once. Its antigen is currently unknown. V lost 4 bases and J 1 base, leaving 20 bases between the germline ends. The length of the CDR3 is 18 residues. The germline CDR1 and CDR2 sequences are SEHNR and FQNEAQ (reference sequence). The source of this sequence is a man between 45 and 60 years old in good health and CMV-seronegative. The sample consisted of PBMCs. The chain joins TRBV7-9 to TRBJ2-1, with D perhaps matching TRBD2 (6 bases). The CDR3 reads CASSSDYLKESSYNEQFF. DNA for the CDR3: TGTGCCAGCAGCTCGGACTACTTAAAGGAGTCATCCTACAATGAGCAGTTCTTC.